This TCR beta chain was sequenced in a study of blood T cell repertoires in COVID-19. This clone is a singleton in its sample. The repertoire was sequenced with immunoSEQ multiplex PCR; TCRdb's copy has only in-frame clones and lacks some. The table lists 320,000 or so clones, about 85% of them singletons, with 1.9% in the top ten. Participants spanned ages about 18 to 90 years and resided in around 25 US areas. Germline V gene data show CDR1 as MNHEY and CDR2 as SVGAGI. This CDR3 is built from 12 residues. The V and J ends lost 6 bases and 6 bases, in that order; junction bases with no gene match: 5.

The rearrangement links TRBV6-5 to TRBJ2-7; 7 bases align to TRBD1. This TCR was sampled from a woman aged 25 to 45 who had been exposed to COVID-19. Input material: PBMCs or T cells enriched from blood (not recorded which). The CDR3 region is CASSPTGAEQYF. CDR3 coding DNA: TGTGCCAGCAGCCCCACAGGGGCCGAGCAGTACTTC.